This T cell receptor (beta chain) came from a study of blood T cell repertoires in COVID-19. About the research overall: Samples came from the United States, Italy and Spain, spanning acute and convalescent COVID-19. T cells, B-cell-depleted T cells, or PBMCs supplied cDNA or gDNA.

Trimming removed 4 bases from V and 0 bases from J, with 16 bases in between. The CDR3 is made up of 16 amino acids. CDR1 and CDR2 from the germline V gene are LNHDA and SQIVND (reference sequence). In the source study's methods: Counts of nucleated cells, estimated from reference gene primer amplification, were obtained. This table comes from immunoSEQ multiplex PCR, and its TCRdb copy is limited to in-frame clones, with some not included. Clonal size and the V and J genes are those of that table, whereas D and trimming came from the DNA. The sample includes 95,000 to 110,000 clones, more than 80% seen only once; the top ten take 20% to 30%.

V and J are TRBV19 and TRBJ2-7, with D maybe TRBD1 (6 bases). The specimen was peripheral blood. The sequence came from a man between 60 and 75 years old with acute or convalescent COVID-19. The CDR3 nucleotides read TGTGCCAGTAGTACTCAACAGGGTTACAGCTCCTACGAGCAGTACTTC. Translation: CASSTQQGYSSYEQYF.